This TCR beta chain comes out of a study of early T cells in non-severe SARS-CoV-2 infection. Study conclusions and caveats: Sequences matched to VDJdb favored anti-spike CD8 responses, while private and CD4 specificities were missed.

Unique molecular identifiers (one per individual cDNA molecule) were attached. Each CDR3 protein gets one entry after TCRdb re-called the 5' RACE reads with MiXCR. The table has tens of thousands of distinct CDR3 sequences, 5% to 5.5% seen once. The ends lost 3 bases at V and 7 bases at J; junction bases unmatched: 9. Germline CDR1 reads MDHEN; CDR2 reads SYDVKM. The CDR3 consists of 15 residues. Only a few counts were recorded for this clonotype. Its antigen is currently unknown. This chain joins TRBV28 and TRBJ2-3; 8 bases are a match to TRBD2. Sample: whole blood. The receptor comes from an adult who was a healthcare worker with PCR-confirmed SARS-CoV-2 infection or an uninfected control (not recorded which). In nucleotides, the CDR3 is TGTGCCAGCAGTTTTGACGGGAGGGCCGGGAATACGCAGTATTTT. Its protein is CASSFDGRAGNTQYF.